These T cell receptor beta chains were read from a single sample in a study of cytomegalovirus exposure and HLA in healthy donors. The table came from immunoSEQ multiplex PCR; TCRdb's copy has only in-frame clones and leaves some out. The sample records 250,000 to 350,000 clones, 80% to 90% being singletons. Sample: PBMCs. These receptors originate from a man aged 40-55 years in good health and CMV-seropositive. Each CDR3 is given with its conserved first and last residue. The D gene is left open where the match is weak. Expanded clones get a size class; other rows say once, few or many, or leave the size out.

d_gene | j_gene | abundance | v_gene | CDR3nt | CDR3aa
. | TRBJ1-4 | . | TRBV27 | TGTGCCAGCAGTACTAACAGGGTTTTAGGTGAAAAACTGTTTTTT | CASSTNRVLGEKLFF
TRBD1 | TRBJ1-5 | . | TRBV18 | TGTGCCAGCTCGCTAAACTTCCAGGGGGCGAGCAATCAGCCCCAGCATTTT | CASSLNFQGASNQPQHF
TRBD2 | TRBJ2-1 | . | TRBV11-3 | TGTGCCAGCAGCTTAGGAGGCGGGAGGAGCTCCTACAATGAGCAGTTCTTC | CASSLGGGRSSYNEQFF
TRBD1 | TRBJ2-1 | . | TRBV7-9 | TGTGCCAGCAGCTTAGTGGGACAGGGGGCATATGAGCAGTTCTTC | CASSLVGQGAYEQFF
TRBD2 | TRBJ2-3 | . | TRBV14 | TGTGCCAGCAGCCAAGGCTCTAGCGGGAGACCTAATACGCAGTATTTT | CASSQGSSGRPNTQYF
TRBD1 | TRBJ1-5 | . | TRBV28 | TGTGCCATTATGCGGGACAGGGGACAACAGCCCCAGCATTTT | CAIMRDRGQQPQHF
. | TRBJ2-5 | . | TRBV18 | TGTGCCAGCTCACCAAGGCGGGCAGAGACCCAGTACTTC | CASSPRRAETQYF
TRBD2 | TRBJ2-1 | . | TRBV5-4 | TGTGCCAGCAGCCCGGTGCGCGTGTCTAGCGGATCCTACAATGAGCAGTTCTTC | CASSPVRVSSGSYNEQFF
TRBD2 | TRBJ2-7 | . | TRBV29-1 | TGCAGCGTTGCTTCTAGCGGAGGGCTTCTCTACGAGCAGTACTTC | CSVASSGGLLYEQYF
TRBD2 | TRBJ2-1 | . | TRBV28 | TGTGCCAGCAGTTTATCCGGGACTAACTACAATGAGCAGTTCTTC | CASSLSGTNYNEQFF
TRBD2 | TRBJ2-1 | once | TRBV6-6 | TGTGCCAGCAGTTACGTCGCGGGAGGGAGTAGGAATGAGCAGTTCTTC | CASSYVAGGSRNEQFF
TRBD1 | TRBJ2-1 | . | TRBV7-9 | TGTTCCAGCAGCTGGCCAATAAGGACAGGGGGCTCCTTGGATGAGCAGTTCTTC | CSSSWPIRTGGSLDEQFF
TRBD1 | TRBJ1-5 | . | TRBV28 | TGTGCCAGCAGTCCCCCGGACAGGGGGAATCAGCCCCAGCATTTT | CASSPPDRGNQPQHF
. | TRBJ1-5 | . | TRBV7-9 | TGTGCCAGCAGCGCTTATACAGGGTGGGACAATCAGCCCCAGCATTTT | CASSAYTGWDNQPQHF
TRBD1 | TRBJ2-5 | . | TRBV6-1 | TGTGCCAGCAGCCAGGGGGCTCGGGTAGAGACCCAGTACTTC | CASSQGARVETQYF
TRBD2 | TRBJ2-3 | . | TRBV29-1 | TGCAGCGTTGTTCCGGGAGGGCGTGCAGATACGCAGTATTTT | CSVVPGGRADTQYF
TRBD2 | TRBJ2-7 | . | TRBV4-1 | TGCGCCAGCAGCCAAGTGTGGACTAGCGCTACCTACGAGCAGTACTTC | CASSQVWTSATYEQYF
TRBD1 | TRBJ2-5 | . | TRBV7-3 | TGTGCCAGCAGCCTGAAAGGACAGGGCGAGTACCAAGAGACCCAGTACTTC | CASSLKGQGEYQETQYF
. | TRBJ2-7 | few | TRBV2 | TGTGCCAGCAGTGCCTTTATCGGACAGTACTCCTACGAGCAGTACTTC | CASSAFIGQYSYEQYF
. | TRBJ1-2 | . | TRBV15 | TGTGCCACCAGCAGGACAAGGGCCAGGGCCGATGGCTACACCTTC | CATSRTRARADGYTF
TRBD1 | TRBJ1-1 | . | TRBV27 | TGTGCCAGCAGTTACAGGGGGGCCCTGAACACTGAAGCTTTCTTT | CASSYRGALNTEAFF
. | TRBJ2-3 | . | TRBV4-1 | TGCGCCAGCGGTCAGGGGCACACAGATACGCAGTATTTT | CASGQGHTDTQYF
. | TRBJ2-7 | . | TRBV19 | TGTGCCAGTAGCTGGCGGAGGGGTCTTGACGAGCAGTACTTC | CASSWRRGLDEQYF
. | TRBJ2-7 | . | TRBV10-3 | TGTGCCATCCGGGACACCGATCTCTACGAGCAGTACTTC | CAIRDTDLYEQYF
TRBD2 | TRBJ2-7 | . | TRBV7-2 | TGTGCCAGCAGCTTAGGTAGCGGGAGCTCCTACGAGCAGTACTTC | CASSLGSGSSYEQYF
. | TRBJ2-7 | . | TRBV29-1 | TGCAGCGTTGGGGCGGGAACTTACGAGCAGTACTTC | CSVGAGTYEQYF
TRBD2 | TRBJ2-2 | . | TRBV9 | TGTGCCAGCAGCGGGACTAGCAGCACCGGGGAGCTGTTTTTT | CASSGTSSTGELFF
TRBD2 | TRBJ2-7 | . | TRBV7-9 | TGTGCCAGCAGCGCCGATAGCGGGAGGTCCAACGAGCAGTACTTC | CASSADSGRSNEQYF
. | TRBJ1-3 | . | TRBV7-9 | TGTGCCAGCAGCGGTACCAACAGGGATACTGGAAACACCATATATTTT | CASSGTNRDTGNTIYF
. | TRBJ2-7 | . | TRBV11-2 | TGTGCCAGCAGCTTAGATCCAGGGAACGAGCAGTACTTC | CASSLDPGNEQYF
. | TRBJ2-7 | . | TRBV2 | TGTGCCAGCAGTGAAGGGGCCGTTGAGGGATACGCGCAGTACTTC | CASSEGAVEGYAQYF
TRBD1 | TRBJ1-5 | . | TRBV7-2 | TGTGCCAGCAGCACGGACAGGGATAGCAATCAGCCCCAGCATTTT | CASSTDRDSNQPQHF
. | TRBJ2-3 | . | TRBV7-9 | TGTGCCAGCAGCATTAGCGGAACCACAGATACGCAGTATTTT | CASSISGTTDTQYF
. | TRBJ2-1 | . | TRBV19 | TGTGCCAGTACCTCTAGCCTCTCCTACAATGAGCAGTTCTTC | CASTSSLSYNEQFF